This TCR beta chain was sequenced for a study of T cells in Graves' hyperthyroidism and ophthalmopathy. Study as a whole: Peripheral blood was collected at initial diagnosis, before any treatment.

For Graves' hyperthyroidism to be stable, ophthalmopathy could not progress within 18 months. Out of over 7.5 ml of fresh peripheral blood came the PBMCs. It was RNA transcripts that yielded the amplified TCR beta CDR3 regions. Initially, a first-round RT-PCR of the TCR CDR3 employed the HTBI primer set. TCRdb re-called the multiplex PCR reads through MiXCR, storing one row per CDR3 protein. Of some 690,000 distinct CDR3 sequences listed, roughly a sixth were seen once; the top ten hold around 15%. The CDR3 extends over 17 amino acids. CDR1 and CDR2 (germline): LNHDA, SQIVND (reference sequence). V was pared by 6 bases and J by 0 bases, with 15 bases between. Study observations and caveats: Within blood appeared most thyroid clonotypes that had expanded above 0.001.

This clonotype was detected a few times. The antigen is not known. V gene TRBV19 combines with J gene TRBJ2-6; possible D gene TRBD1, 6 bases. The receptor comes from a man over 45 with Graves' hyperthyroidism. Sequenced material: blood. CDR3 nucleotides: TGTGCCAGTAGACCCGCAGGGGCAGGCTCTGGGGCCAACGTCCTGACTTTC. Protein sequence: CASRPAGAGSGANVLTF. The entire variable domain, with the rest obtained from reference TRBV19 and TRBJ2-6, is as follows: DGGITQSPKYLFRKEGQNVTLSCEQNLNHDAMYWYRQDPGQGLRLIYYSQIVNDFQKGDIAEGYSVSREKKESFPLTVTSAQKNPTAFYLCASRPAGAGSGANVLTFGAGSRLTVL.